Given below is one T cell receptor beta chain in context. The data were taken from a study of TIL therapy for anti-PD-1-resistant metastatic lung cancer. Regarding time point: pre-treatment sample, taken before nivolumab and TIL therapy. Adults with stage 4 NSCLC were enrolled in a phase I trial. The CDR3 consists of 14 residues. Per germline, CDR1 SNHLY and CDR2 FYNNEI. Trimming removed 3 bases at V and 5 bases at J, with 13 bases between. The immunoSEQ assay was v3. Using immunoSEQ multiplex PCR, the repertoire was profiled, and TCRdb retains in-frame clones only, with some absent. The sample comprises around 20,000 clones, about three quarters of which are singletons, and 7.4% rests with the top ten.

Sample: blood, taken at baseline. This sequence was found in a person aged 25 to 80 with non-small cell lung cancer. The chain links TRBV2 to TRBJ2-5; D is perhaps TRBD2 (5 bases). In DNA form, the CDR3 reads TGTGCCAGCAGTGAGAGTCCGGGAACGGAGACCCAGTACTTC. This codes for CASSESPGTETQYF. Full variable domain (outside the CDR3, taken from reference TRBV2 and TRBJ2-5): EPEVTQTPSHQVTQMGQEVILRCVPISNHLYFYWYRQILGQKVEFLVSFYNNEISEKSEIFDDQFSVERPDGSNFTLKIRSTKLEDSAMYFCASSESPGTETQYFGPGTRLLVL.